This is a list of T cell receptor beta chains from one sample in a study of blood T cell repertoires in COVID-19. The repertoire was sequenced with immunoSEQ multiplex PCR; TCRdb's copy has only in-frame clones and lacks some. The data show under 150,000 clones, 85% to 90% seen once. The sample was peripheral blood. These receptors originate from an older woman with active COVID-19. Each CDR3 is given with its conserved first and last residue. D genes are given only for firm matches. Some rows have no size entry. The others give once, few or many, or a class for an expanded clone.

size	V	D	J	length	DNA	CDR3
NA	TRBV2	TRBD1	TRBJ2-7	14	TGTGCCAGCAGCGCATGGGACAGCCCGTACGAGCAGTACTTC	CASSAWDSPYEQYF
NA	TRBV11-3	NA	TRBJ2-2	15	TGTGCCAGCAGCTTAGGTCAGGGTAGCTCCGGGGAGCTGTTTTTT	CASSLGQGSSGELFF
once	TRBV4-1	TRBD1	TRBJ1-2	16	TGCGCCAGCAGCCCGTCCCCGACAGGGGGATCTTATGGCTACACCTTC	CASSPSPTGGSYGYTF
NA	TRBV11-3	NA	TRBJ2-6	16	TGTGCCAGCAGCCCTTTCGGGGGAGTTGGGGCCAACGTCCTGACTTTC	CASSPFGGVGANVLTF
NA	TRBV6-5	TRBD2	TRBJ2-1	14	TGTGCCAGCAGTAGGGCGGGAGGATACAATGAGCAGTTCTTC	CASSRAGGYNEQFF
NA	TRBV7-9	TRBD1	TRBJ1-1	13	TGTGCCAGCAGCCTGGGACAGGACGTTGAAGCTTTCTTT	CASSLGQDVEAFF
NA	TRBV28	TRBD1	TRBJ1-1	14	TGTGCCAGCAGTTCCCGGGGCAGGGGGACAAACTCTTTCTTT	CASSSRGRGTNSFF
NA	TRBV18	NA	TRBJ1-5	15	TGTGCCAGCTCACCACGGGGGGGCTTGGATCAGCCCCAGCATTTT	CASSPRGGLDQPQHF
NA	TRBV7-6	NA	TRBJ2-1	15	TGTGCCAGCAGCTTAGCGGGAGGTCGTTACAATGAGCAGTTCTTC	CASSLAGGRYNEQFF
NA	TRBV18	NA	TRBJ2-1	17	TGTGCCAGCTCGCCAGGGCGGGCGGCCCATCAGGCCAATGAGCAGTTCTTC	CASSPGRAAHQANEQFF
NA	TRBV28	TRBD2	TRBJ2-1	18	TGTGCCAGCGGCCGAGGCGGGAGGGCCTTGGGACTAAACAATGAGCAGTTCTTC	CASGRGGRALGLNNEQFF
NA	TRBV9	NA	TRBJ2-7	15	TGTGCCAGCAGTGCCGGGACATTGAGCTCCTACGAGCAGTACTTC	CASSAGTLSSYEQYF
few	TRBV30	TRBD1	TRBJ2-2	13	TGTGCCTCGGGACAGGGGGGAACCGGGGAGCTGTTTTTT	CASGQGGTGELFF
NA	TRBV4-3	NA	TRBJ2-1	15	TGCGCCAGCAGCCGGAGGGCCGAGGGCCGGTATGAGCAGTTCTTC	CASSRRAEGRYEQFF
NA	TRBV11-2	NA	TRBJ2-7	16	TGTGCCAGCAGCTGGGGGCGCAGTGGTGGGTCCTACGAGCAGTACTTC	CASSWGRSGGSYEQYF
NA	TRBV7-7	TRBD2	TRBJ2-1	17	TGTGCTAGCAGCTTACCCCAGGGACTAGCGGGAGTGGGGGAGCAGTTCTTC	CASSLPQGLAGVGEQFF
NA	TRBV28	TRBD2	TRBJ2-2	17	TGTGCCAGCGGGACTAGCGGGTTTCAGGGGGACACCGGGGAGCTGTTTTTT	CASGTSGFQGDTGELFF
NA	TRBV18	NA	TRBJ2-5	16	TGTGCCAGCTCACCACCGGTGGCAGAATCTCAAGAGACCCAGTACTTC	CASSPPVAESQETQYF
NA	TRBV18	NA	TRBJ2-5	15	TGTGCCAGCTCACTTTACGGGACTCCGCAAGAGACCCAGTACTTC	CASSLYGTPQETQYF
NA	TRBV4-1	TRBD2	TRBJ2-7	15	TGCGCCAGCAGCCATCCGGGACTAGCCAGTTACGAGCAGTACTTC	CASSHPGLASYEQYF
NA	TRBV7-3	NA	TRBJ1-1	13	TGTGCCAGCAGCTTAATGGGCAACACTGAAGCTTTCTTT	CASSLMGNTEAFF
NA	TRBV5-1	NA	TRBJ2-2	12	TGCGCCAGCAGCTTGTCAACCGGGGAGCTGTTTTTT	CASSLSTGELFF